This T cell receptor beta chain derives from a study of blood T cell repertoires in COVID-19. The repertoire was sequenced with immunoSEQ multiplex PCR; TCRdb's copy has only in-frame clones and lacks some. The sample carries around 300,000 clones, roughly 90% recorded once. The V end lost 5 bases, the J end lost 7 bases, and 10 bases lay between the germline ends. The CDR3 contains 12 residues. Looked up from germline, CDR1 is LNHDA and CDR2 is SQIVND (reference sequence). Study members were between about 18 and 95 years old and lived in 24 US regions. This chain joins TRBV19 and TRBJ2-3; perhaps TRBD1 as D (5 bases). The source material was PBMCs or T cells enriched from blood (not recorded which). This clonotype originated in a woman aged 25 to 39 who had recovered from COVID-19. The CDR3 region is CASSPQGYTQYF. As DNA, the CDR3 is TGTGCCAGTAGTCCGCAGGGTTATACGCAGTATTTT.